This T cell receptor beta chain was sequenced during a study of Graves' ophthalmopathy and Graves' hyperthyroidism. Study-wide context: The authors collected peripheral blood at initial diagnosis, before any treatment. General study findings and limits: The model predicted ophthalmopathy progression with 70.59% sensitivity and around 72% specificity.

CDR1 and CDR2 (germline): SGHTA, FQGNSA. V was cut by 8 bases and J by 0 bases, with 11 bases left in between. This CDR3 is built from 13 residues. As for this clonotype: No antigen is known for it.

Amplifying from RNA transcripts, the study obtained TCR beta CDR3 regions. An initial RT-PCR round employing HTBI primers preceded a second-round multiplex PCR. Via MiXCR, TCRdb re-called the multiplex PCR reads, giving one row per CDR3 protein. The data contain 660,000 or so distinct CDR3 sequences, 35% to 45% of them singletons. The material sequenced was peripheral blood. The rearrangement joins TRBV7-2 to TRBJ2-7; maybe TRBD1 (5 bases). This receptor was obtained from an adult man with Graves' ophthalmopathy. CDR3 sequence: CASGADLSYEQYF. CDR3 sequence (DNA): TGTGCCAGCGGGGCAGACCTCTCCTACGAGCAGTACTTC. Full variable domain (outside the CDR3, taken from reference TRBV7-2 and TRBJ2-7): GAGVSQSPSNKVTEKGKDVELRCDPISGHTALYWYRQSLGQGLEFLIYFQGNSAPDKSGLPSDRFSAERTGGSVSTLTIQRTQQEDSAVYLCASGADLSYEQYFGPGTRLTVT.